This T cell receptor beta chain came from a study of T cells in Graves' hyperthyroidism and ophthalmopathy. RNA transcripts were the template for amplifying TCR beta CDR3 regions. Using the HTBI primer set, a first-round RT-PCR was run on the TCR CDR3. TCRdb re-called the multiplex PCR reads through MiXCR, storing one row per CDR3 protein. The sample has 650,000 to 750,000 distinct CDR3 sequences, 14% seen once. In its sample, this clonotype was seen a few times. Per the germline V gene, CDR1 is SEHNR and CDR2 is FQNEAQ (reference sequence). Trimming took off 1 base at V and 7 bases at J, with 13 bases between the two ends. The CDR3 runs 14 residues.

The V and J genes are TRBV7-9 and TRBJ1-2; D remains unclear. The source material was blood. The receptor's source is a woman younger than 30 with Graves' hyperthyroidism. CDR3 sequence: CASSLVSIQGGYTF. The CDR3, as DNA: TGTGCCAGCAGCTTAGTATCGATCCAAGGTGGCTACACCTTC. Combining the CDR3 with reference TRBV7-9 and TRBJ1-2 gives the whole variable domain DTGVSQNPRHKITKRGQNVTFRCDPISEHNRLYWYRQTLGQGPEFLTYFQNEAQLEKSRLLSDRFSAERPKGSFSTLEIQRTEQGDSAMYLCASSLVSIQGGYTFGSGTRLTVV.